This TCR beta chain originates from a study of cytomegalovirus exposure and HLA in healthy donors. Findings and limits, study-wide: Rates of TCR association differed by HLA locus in a later analysis, with DRB1 highest and HLA-C lowest. Some segments of the V type, notably TRBV6-2 and TRBV6-3, were excluded as indistinguishable. Near-uniform donor sequencing depth was presumed by presence/absence analyses. Most TCR beta V segments were productive about 90% or about 30% of the time in an earlier analysis.

The germline V gene has CDR1 KGHSH and CDR2 LQKENI. Trimming pared 2 bases from V and 4 bases from J, leaving 23 bases between. The CDR3 has 18 residues. On this clone itself: The antigen is unknown.

The study ran its PCR with 60 Vbeta and 13 Jbeta primers. The repertoire was sequenced with immunoSEQ multiplex PCR; TCRdb's copy has only in-frame clones and lacks some. The sample holds approximately 100,000 clones; 60% to 85% are singletons and the top ten take around 5%. The TCR sequence derives from a female donor in good health and CMV-seropositive. Sequencing input: PBMCs. This chain connects TRBV18 to TRBJ1-1, with D perhaps TRBD1 (5 bases). This CDR3 reads CASSPSGSGGGEGTEAFF. The CDR3 nucleotides are TGTGCCAGCTCACCATCGGGGTCGGGAGGAGGGGAGGGCACTGAAGCTTTCTTT.